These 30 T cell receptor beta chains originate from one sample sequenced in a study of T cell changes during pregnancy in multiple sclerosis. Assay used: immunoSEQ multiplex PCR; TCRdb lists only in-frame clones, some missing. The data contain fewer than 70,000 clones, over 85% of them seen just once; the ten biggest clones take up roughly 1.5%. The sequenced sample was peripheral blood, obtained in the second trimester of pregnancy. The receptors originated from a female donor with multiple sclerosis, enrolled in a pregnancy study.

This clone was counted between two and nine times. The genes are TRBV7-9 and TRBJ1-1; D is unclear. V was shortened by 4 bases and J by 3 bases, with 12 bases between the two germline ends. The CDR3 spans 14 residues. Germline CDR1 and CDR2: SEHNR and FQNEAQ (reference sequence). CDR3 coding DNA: TGTGCCAGCAGCTCGCGGGATATGGACACTGAAGCTTTCTTT. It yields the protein CASSSRDMDTEAFF.

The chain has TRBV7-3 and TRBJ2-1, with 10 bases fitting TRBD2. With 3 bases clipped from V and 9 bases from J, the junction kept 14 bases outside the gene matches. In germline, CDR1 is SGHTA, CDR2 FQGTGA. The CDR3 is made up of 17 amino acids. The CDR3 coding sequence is TGTGCCAGCAGCTTCCCGGGACTAAACCCTAGCGGGGGTGAGCAGTTCTTC. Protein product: CASSFPGLNPSGGEQFF.

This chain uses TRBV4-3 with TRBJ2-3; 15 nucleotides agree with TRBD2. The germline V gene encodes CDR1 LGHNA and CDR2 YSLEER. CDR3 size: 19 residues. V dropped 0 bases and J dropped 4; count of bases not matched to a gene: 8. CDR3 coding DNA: TGCGCCAGCAGCCAAGATCTGAGGACTAGCGGGAGGGAATCAGATACGCAGTATTTT. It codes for CASSQDLRTSGRESDTQYF.

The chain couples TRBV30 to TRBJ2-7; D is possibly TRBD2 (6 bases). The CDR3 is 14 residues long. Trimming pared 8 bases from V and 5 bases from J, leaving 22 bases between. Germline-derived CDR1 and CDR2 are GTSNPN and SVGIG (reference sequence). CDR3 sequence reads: CALYGGRPGDEQYF. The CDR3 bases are TGTGCCCTTTATGGAGGTCGGCCGGGGGACGAGCAGTACTTC.

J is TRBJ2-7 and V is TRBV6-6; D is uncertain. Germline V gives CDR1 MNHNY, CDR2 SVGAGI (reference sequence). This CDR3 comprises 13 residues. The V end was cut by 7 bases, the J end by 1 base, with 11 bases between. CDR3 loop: CASTPPGSYEQYF. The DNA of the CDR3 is TGTGCCAGCACCCCACCGGGTTCCTACGAGCAGTACTTC.

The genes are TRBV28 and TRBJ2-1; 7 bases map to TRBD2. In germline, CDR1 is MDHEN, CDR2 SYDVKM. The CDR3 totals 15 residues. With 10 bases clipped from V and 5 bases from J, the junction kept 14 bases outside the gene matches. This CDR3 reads CATFGEGPRNNEQFF. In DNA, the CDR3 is TGTGCCACCTTTGGGGAGGGGCCTAGGAACAATGAGCAGTTCTTC. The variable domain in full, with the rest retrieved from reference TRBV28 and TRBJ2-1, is DVKVTQSSRYLVKRTGEKVFLECVQDMDHENMFWYRQDPGLGLRLIYFSYDVKMKEKGDIPEGYSVSREKKERFSLILESASTNQTSMYLCATFGEGPRNNEQFFGPGTRLTVL.

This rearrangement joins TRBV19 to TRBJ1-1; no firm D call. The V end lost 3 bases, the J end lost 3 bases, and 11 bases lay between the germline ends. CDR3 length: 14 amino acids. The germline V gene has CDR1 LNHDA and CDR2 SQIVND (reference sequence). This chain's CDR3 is CASSMGRTYTEAFF. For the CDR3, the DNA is TGTGCCAGTAGTATGGGCAGAACTTACACTGAAGCTTTCTTT.

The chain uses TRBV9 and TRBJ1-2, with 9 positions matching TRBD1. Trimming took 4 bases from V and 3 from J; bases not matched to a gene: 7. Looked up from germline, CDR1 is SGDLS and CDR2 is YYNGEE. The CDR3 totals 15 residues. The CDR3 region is CASSIMDRGDYGYTF. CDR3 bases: TGTGCCAGCAGCATTATGGACAGGGGCGACTATGGCTACACCTTC.

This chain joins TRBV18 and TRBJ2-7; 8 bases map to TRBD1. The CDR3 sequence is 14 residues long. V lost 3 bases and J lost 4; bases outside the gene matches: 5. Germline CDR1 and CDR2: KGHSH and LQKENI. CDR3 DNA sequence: TGTGCCAGCTCACCGGACAGGGTGGGATACGAGCAGTACTTC. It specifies CASSPDRVGYEQYF.

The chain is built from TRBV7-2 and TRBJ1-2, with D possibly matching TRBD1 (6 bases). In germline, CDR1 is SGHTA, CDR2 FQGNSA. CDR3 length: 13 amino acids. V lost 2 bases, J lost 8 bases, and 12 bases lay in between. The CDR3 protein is CASSLSGVRGYTF. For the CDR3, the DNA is TGTGCCAGCAGCTTATCAGGGGTTAGGGGCTACACCTTC.

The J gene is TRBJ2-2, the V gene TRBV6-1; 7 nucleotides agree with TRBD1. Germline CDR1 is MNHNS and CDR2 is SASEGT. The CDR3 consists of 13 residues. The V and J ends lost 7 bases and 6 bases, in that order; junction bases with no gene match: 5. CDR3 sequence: CASTDRVAGELFF. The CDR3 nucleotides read TGTGCCAGCACCGACAGGGTGGCCGGGGAGCTGTTTTTT.

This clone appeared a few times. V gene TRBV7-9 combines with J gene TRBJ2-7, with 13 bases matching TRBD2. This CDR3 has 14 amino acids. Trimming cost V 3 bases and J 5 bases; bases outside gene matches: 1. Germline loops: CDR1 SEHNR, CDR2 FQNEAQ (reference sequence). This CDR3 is CASSLTSGRNEQYF. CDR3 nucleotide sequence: TGTGCCAGCAGCTTGACTAGCGGGAGGAACGAGCAGTACTTC.

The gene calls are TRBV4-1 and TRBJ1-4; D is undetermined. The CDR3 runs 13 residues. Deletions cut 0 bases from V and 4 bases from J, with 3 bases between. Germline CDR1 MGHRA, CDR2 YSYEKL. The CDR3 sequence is CASSQDFNEKLFF. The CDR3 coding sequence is TGCGCCAGCAGCCAAGACTTTAATGAAAAACTGTTTTTT.

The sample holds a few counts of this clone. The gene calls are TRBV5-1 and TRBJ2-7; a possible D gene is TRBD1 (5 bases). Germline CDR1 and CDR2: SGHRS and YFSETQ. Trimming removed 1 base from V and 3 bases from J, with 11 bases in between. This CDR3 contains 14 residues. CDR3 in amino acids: CASSLIAGYYEQYF. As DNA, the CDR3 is TGCGCCAGCAGCTTGATCGCAGGGTACTACGAGCAGTACTTC. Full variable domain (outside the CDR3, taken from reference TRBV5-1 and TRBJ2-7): KAGVTQTPRYLIKTRGQQVTLSCSPISGHRSVSWYQQTPGQGLQFLFEYFSETQRNKGNFPGRFSGRQFSNSRSEMNVSTLELGDSALYLCASSLIAGYYEQYFGPGTRLTVT.

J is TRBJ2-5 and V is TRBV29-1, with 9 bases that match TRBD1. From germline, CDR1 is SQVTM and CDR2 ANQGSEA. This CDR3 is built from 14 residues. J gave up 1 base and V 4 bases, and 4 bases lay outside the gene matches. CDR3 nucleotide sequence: TGCAGCGTTGTGGGACAGGGCGGCCAAGAGACCCAGTACTTC. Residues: CSVVGQGGQETQYF.

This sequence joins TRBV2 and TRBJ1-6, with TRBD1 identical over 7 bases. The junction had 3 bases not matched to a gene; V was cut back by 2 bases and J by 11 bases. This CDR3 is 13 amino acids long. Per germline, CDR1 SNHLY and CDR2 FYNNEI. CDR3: CASSERTGAPLHF. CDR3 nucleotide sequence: TGTGCCAGCAGTGAACGGACAGGTGCACCCCTCCACTTT. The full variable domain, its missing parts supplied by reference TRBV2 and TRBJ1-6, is EPEVTQTPSHQVTQMGQEVILRCVPISNHLYFYWYRQILGQKVEFLVSFYNNEISEKSEIFDDQFSVERPDGSNFTLKIRSTKLEDSAMYFCASSERTGAPLHFGNGTRLTVT.

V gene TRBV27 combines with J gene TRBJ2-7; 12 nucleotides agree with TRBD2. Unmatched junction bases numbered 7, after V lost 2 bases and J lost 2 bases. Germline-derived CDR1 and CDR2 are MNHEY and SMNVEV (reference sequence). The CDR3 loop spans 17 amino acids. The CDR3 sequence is CASSLIKGLAGTYEQYF. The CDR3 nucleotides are TGTGCCAGCAGTTTAATAAAGGGACTAGCGGGCACCTACGAGCAGTACTTC.

The CDR3 reads CASTKGGWGDTQYF. CDR3 sequence (DNA): TGTGCCAGCACCAAAGGCGGATGGGGCGATACGCAGTATTTT. The rearrangement links TRBV5-4 to TRBJ2-3; tentative D call: TRBD1 (5 bases). The CDR3 runs to 14 residues. V lost 6 bases to trimming and J lost 6 bases, with 17 bases between them. Germline loops: CDR1 SGHNT, CDR2 YYREEE (reference sequence).

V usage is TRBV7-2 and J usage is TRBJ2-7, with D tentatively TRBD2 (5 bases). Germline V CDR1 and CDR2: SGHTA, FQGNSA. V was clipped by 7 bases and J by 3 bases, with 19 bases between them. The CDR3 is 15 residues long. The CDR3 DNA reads TGTGCCAGCATCATACCCGCGGGCAGGCACTACGAGCAGTACTTC. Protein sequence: CASIIPAGRHYEQYF.

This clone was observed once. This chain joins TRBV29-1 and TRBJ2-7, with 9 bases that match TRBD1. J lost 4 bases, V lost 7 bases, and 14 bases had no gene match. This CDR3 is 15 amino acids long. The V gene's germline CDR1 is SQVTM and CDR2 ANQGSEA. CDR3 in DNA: TGCAGCGGACAATGGACAGGGGAACGCGAATACGAGCAGTACTTC. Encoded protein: CSGQWTGEREYEQYF.

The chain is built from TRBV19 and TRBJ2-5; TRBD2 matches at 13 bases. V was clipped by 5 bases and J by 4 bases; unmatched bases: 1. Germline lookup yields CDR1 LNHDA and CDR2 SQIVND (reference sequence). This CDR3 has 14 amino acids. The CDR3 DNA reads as TGTGCCAGTAGTCGACTAGCGGGAGGAGAGACCCAGTACTTC. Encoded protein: CASSRLAGGETQYF.

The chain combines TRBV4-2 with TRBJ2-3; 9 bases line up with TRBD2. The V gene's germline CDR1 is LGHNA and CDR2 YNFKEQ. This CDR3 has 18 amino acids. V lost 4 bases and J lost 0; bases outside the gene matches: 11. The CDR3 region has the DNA TGTGCCAGCAGCCCATATGAACTGACTAGCGGTAGCACAGATACGCAGTATTTT. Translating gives CASSPYELTSGSTDTQYF.

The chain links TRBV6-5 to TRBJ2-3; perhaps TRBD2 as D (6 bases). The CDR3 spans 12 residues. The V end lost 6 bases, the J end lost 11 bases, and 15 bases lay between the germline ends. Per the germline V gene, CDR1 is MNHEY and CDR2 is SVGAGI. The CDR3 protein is CASSPTGLVQYF. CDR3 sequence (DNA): TGTGCCAGCAGCCCGACGGGACTTGTGCAGTATTTT.

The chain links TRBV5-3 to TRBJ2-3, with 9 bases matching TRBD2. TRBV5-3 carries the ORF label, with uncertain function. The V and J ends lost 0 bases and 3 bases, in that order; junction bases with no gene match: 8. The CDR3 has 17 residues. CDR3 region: CARSLGLWLAGTDTQYF. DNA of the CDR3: TGTGCCAGAAGCTTGGGTTTATGGCTAGCGGGAACAGATACGCAGTATTTT.

CDR3 residues: CASSLAFGTSVYNEQFF. CDR3 nucleotide sequence: TGCGCCAGCAGCTTGGCTTTTGGGACTAGCGTCTACAATGAGCAGTTCTTC. The chain has TRBV5-1 and TRBJ2-1; TRBD2 agrees at 10 bases. This CDR3 comprises 17 residues. The V gene end was trimmed by 0 bases and the J gene end by 3 bases; junction bases not matched to a gene: 6. Germline CDR1 reads SGHRS; CDR2 reads YFSETQ. Complete variable domain (other parts from reference TRBV5-1 and TRBJ2-1): KAGVTQTPRYLIKTRGQQVTLSCSPISGHRSVSWYQQTPGQGLQFLFEYFSETQRNKGNFPGRFSGRQFSNSRSEMNVSTLELGDSALYLCASSLAFGTSVYNEQFFGPGTRLTVL.

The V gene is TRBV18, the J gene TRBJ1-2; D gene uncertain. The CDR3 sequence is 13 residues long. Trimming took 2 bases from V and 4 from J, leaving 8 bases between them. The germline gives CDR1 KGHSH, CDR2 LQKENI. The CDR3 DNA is TGTGCCAGCTCACCAGGGCAGGTCTATGGCTACACCTTC. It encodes CASSPGQVYGYTF. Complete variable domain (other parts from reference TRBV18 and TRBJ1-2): NAGVMQNPRHLVRRRGQEARLRCSPMKGHSHVYWYRQLPEEGLKFMVYLQKENIIDESGMPKERFSAEFPKEGPSILRIQQVVRGDSAAYFCASSPGQVYGYTFGSGTRLTVV.

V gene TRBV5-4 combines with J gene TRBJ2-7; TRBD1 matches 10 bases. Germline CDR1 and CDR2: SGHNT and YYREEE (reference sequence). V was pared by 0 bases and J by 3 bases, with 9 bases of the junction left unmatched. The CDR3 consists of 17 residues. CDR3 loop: CASSLEYVRDRGYEQYF. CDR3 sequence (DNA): TGTGCCAGCAGCTTGGAATATGTACGGGACAGGGGCTACGAGCAGTACTTC.

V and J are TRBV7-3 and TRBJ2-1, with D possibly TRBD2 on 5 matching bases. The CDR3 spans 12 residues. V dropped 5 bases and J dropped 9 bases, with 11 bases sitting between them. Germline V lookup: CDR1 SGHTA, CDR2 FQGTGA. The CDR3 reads CASSQAGSEQFF. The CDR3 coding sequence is TGTGCCAGCAGCCAGGCGGGCAGTGAGCAGTTCTTC.

The CDR3: CASSVSGSAETQYF. The CDR3 coding sequence is TGCGCCAGCAGCGTTAGCGGGAGTGCCGAGACCCAGTACTTC. The chain recombines TRBV10-2 with TRBJ2-5, with TRBD2 matching over 9 bases. CDR3 length: 14 amino acids. Trimming at V came to 6 bases and at J to 5 bases, leaving 7 bases not matched to a gene. The germline CDR1 and CDR2 sequences are WSHSY and SAAADI.

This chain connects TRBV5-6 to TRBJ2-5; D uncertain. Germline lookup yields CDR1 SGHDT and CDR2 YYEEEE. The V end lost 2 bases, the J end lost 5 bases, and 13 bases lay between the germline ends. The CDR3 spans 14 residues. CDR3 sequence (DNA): TGTGCCAGCAGCTTCGCAGGTTCTTGGGAGACCCAGTACTTC. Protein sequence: CASSFAGSWETQYF.